These 8 T cell receptor beta chains were all obtained from the same sample, sequenced in a study of technical replicates of blood from a few donors (dated by TCRdb to about 2017). Library generation was performed with the immunoSEQ multiplex PCR assay. TCRdb took over this immuneACCESS table, retaining in-frame rearrangements with V and J assigned. Such tables are incomplete; in checked studies, under half of the missing clones stem from an unresolved V gene, and the remainder is unexplained. This sample lists about 73,000 clones; 93% were detected once. The top ten clones comprise 0.2% to 0.3% of the sample. Sequences were obtained from T cells isolated from PBMCs. These receptors were collected from a human donor in good health.

The chain uses TRBV4-1 and TRBJ2-4; D might be TRBD2 (6 bases). The V gene lost 3 bases and the J gene lost 0 bases, with 9 bases spanning the gap. Germline CDR1 MGHRA, CDR2 YSYEKL. This CDR3 has 15 residues. The CDR3 sequence: CASSQRGLAKNIQYF. In nucleotides, the CDR3 is TGCGCCAGCAGCCAGAGGGGACTAGCCAAAAACATTCAGTACTTC.

This chain links TRBV21-1 with TRBJ1-6; the table calls TRBD1, which could not be checked here. TRBV21-1 is designated a pseudogene. This CDR3 region has 24 residues. CDR3 sequence (DNA): TGTGCCAGCACCACAAACCAAGCAAACCCCCAGGGTGTCCGACAGCCGCAAAATAATTCACCCCTCCACTTT. This encodes CASTTNQANPQGVRQPQNNSPLHF.

The genes are TRBV6-6 and TRBJ1-1; 7 nucleotides line up with TRBD1. This CDR3 region has 14 residues. The germline V gene encodes CDR1 MNHNY and CDR2 SVGAGI (reference sequence). Germline trimming cut 5 bases from V and 1 base from J; bases unmatched to any gene: 4. CDR3 amino acids: CASSSRDRNTEAFF. In DNA, the CDR3 is TGTGCCAGCAGTAGTCGGGACAGGAACACTGAAGCTTTCTTT.

The chain carries TRBV7-9 and TRBJ2-2, with 13 bases lining up with TRBD2. V shed 1 base and J 5 bases; nucleotides not matched to a gene: 7. The CDR3 runs to 18 residues. Germline V lookup: CDR1 SEHNR, CDR2 FQNEAQ (reference sequence). CDR3: CASSLGLAGGARTGELFF. In nucleotides, the CDR3 is TGTGCCAGCAGCTTAGGACTAGCGGGGGGCGCGAGGACCGGGGAGCTGTTTTTT.

V is TRBV6-1 and J is TRBJ1-5, with unresolved D. This CDR3 is built from 19 residues. Between the trimmed V and J ends, which lost 1 base and 2 bases, there was a span of 21 bases. From germline, CDR1 is MNHNS and CDR2 SASEGT. The DNA of the CDR3 is TGTGCCAGCAGTGAAGAGGTAGCCCTCGGGTTGGAGGGCAATCAGCCCCAGCATTTT. Its protein is CASSEEVALGLEGNQPQHF.

A few counts support this clone. The chain links TRBV5-4 to TRBJ2-5, with 7 bases fitting TRBD2. The CDR3 has 16 amino acids. CDR1 and CDR2 (germline): SGHNT, YYREEE (reference sequence). The V and J ends lost 1 base and 7 bases, in that order; junction bases with no gene match: 13. In nucleotides, the CDR3 is TGTGCCAGCAGCTTGCCGTCTACGAGCGGGAAGATGACCCAGTACTTC. It specifies CASSLPSTSGKMTQYF.

The chain has TRBV30 and TRBJ1-6; 10 bases align to TRBD1. Germline V gene sequence: CDR1 GTSNPN, CDR2 SVGIG (reference sequence). V lost 0 bases, J lost 0 bases, and 5 bases stayed unmatched. The CDR3 contains 18 residues. The CDR3 region is CAWSVLRTGGSYNSPLHF. The DNA for the CDR3 is TGTGCCTGGAGTGTATTACGGACAGGGGGCTCCTATAATTCACCCCTCCACTTT.

V usage is TRBV13 and J usage is TRBJ2-5; D remains unclear. CDR3 length: 12 residues. Germline lookup yields CDR1 PRHDT and CDR2 FYEKMQ (reference sequence). Trimming removed 2 bases from V and 4 bases from J, with 5 bases in between. CDR3: CASSLSGETQYF. CDR3 coding DNA: TGTGCCAGCAGCTTATCAGGAGAGACCCAGTACTTC.